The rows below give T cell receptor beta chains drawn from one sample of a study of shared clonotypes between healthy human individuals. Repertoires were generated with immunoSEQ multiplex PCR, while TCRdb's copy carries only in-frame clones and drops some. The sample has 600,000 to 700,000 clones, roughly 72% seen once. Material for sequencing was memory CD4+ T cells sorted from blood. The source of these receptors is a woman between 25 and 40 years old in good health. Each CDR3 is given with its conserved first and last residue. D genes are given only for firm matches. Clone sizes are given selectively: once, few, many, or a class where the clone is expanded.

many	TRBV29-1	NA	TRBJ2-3	CSVEENTDTQYF	TGCAGCGTTGAAGAGAACACAGATACGCAGTATTTT
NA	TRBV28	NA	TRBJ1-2	CASRPGQRNYGYTF	TGTGCCAGCAGGCCCGGACAGAGAAACTATGGCTACACCTTC
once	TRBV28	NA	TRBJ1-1	CASMSRGRGTEAFF	TGTGCCAGCATGTCCAGGGGTAGGGGCACTGAAGCTTTCTTT
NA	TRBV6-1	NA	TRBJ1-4	CASSEVLATNEKLFF	TGTGCCAGCAGTGAAGTCCTTGCAACTAATGAAAAACTGTTTTTT
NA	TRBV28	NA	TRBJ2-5	CASSLPRALQETQYF	TGTGCCAGCAGTTTACCCCGGGCCCTCCAAGAGACCCAGTACTTC
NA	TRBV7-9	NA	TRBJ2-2	CASSPEGGGELFF	TGTGCCAGCAGCCCGGAGGGAGGCGGGGAGCTGTTTTTT
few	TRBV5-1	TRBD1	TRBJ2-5	CASRTGQQETQYF	TGCGCCAGCAGGACGGGACAGCAAGAGACCCAGTACTTC
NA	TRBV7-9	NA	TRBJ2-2	CASSQQTGNTGELFF	TGTGCCAGCAGCCAACAGACAGGGAACACCGGGGAGCTGTTTTTT
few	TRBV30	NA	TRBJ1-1	CAWRRGNTEAFF	TGTGCCTGGAGGAGGGGGAACACTGAAGCTTTCTTT
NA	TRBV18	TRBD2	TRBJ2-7	CASSPDKASGAYEQYF	TGTGCCAGCTCACCTGACAAAGCTAGCGGAGCCTACGAGCAGTACTTC
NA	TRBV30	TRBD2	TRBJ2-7	CALLAGSYEQYF	TGTGCCTTACTAGCGGGATCCTACGAGCAGTACTTC
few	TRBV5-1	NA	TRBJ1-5	CASSLSWDQPQHF	TGCGCCAGCAGCCTGTCTTGGGACCAGCCCCAGCATTTT
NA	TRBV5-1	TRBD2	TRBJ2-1	CASSWSSGSINEQFF	TGCGCCAGCAGCTGGAGTAGCGGGAGTATCAATGAGCAGTTCTTC
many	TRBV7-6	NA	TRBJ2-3	CASSLAPGEDTQYF	TGTGCCAGCAGCTTAGCCCCAGGGGAAGATACGCAGTATTTT
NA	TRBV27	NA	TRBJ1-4	CASSPGTLGEKLFF	TGTGCCAGCAGCCCCGGGACATTAGGAGAAAAACTGTTTTTT
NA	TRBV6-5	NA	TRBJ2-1	CASSYSGSRKNEQFF	TGTGCCAGCAGTTACAGCGGCAGCCGAAAGAATGAGCAGTTCTTC
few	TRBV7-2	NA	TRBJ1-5	CASSPQRDQPQHF	TGTGCCAGCAGCCCTCAGAGGGATCAGCCCCAGCATTTT
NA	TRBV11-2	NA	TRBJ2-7	CASSLELYPYEQYF	TGTGCCAGCAGCTTAGAATTATACCCCTACGAGCAGTACTTC
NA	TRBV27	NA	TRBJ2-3	CASRARPTDTQYF	TGTGCCAGCAGGGCTAGACCCACAGATACGCAGTATTTT
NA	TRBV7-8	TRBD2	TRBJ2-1	CASSLEGTSGSSNEQFF	TGTGCCAGCAGCTTAGAGGGGACTAGCGGGAGTTCCAATGAGCAGTTCTTC
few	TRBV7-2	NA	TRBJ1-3	CASSSNALISGNTIYF	TGTGCCAGCAGCTCGAACGCACTGATCTCTGGAAACACCATATATTTT
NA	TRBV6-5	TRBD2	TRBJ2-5	CASSYFGGGQETQYF	TGTGCCAGCAGTTACTTCGGCGGGGGACAAGAGACCCAGTACTTC
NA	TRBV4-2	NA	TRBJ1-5	CASSQGIPRASNQPQHF	TGTGCCAGCAGCCAAGGAATCCCCAGGGCGAGCAATCAGCCCCAGCATTTT
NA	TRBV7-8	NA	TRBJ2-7	CASSPDRSYEQYF	TGTGCCAGCAGCCCCGACAGGTCCTACGAGCAGTACTTC
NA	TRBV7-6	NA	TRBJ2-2	CASSLAGSAGELFF	TGTGCCAGCAGCTTAGCCGGGTCCGCCGGGGAGCTGTTTTTT